The clone carrying this T cell receptor (beta chain) was seen just once. This specimen belongs to a study of blood T cell repertoires in COVID-19. This CDR3 is built from 15 residues. The V end lost 4 bases, the J end lost 6 bases, and 14 bases lay between the germline ends. Germline V gives CDR1 SGHTS, CDR2 YDEGEE. Clones were read by immunoSEQ multiplex PCR, and TCRdb kept only the in-frame ones, dropping some. The data contain over 200,000 clones, over 80% of them singletons. Sequencing used PBMCs or T cells enriched from blood (not recorded which). The receptor was derived from a man aged 30 to 45 who had recovered from COVID-19. The chain combines TRBV5-8 with TRBJ1-6; tentatively, D is TRBD1 (6 bases). DNA for the CDR3: TGTGCCAGCAGCCTTCTTAGGGGGGGTAATTCACCCCTCCACTTT. Protein: CASSLLRGGNSPLHF. The whole variable domain, remainder taken from reference TRBV5-8 and TRBJ1-6, is EAGVTQSPTHLIKTRGQQATLRCSPISGHTSVYWYQQALGLGLQFLLWYDEGEERNRGNFPPRFSGRQFPNYSSELNVNALELEDSALYLCASSLLRGGNSPLHFGNGTRLTVT.